This T cell receptor (beta chain) comes out of a study of T-cell reconstitution after alpha-beta-depleted transplantation in children. Notes on this clonotype: A much larger clone differs by one base, so this may be a read error.

The TCRbeta library incorporated unique molecular identifiers. TCRdb ran MiXCR on the PCR reads and lists one entry per CDR3 protein. The table has about 690,000 distinct CDR3 sequences, around 17% seen once. Trimming cost V 2 bases and J 9 bases; bases outside gene matches: 11. Germline values: CDR1 SGHTA, CDR2 FQGNSA. The length of the CDR3 is 16 residues. This TCR was sampled from a human donor who donated a stem cell graft to a child with acute myeloid leukemia. The sample was PBMCs from the stem cell graft donor, taken from the stem cell graft. V usage is TRBV7-2 and J usage is TRBJ2-1; 9 positions agree with TRBD2. This chain's CDR3 is CASSLWGTSRGVEQFF. The CDR3, as DNA: TGTGCCAGCAGCTTATGGGGGACTAGCAGGGGTGTTGAGCAGTTCTTC.